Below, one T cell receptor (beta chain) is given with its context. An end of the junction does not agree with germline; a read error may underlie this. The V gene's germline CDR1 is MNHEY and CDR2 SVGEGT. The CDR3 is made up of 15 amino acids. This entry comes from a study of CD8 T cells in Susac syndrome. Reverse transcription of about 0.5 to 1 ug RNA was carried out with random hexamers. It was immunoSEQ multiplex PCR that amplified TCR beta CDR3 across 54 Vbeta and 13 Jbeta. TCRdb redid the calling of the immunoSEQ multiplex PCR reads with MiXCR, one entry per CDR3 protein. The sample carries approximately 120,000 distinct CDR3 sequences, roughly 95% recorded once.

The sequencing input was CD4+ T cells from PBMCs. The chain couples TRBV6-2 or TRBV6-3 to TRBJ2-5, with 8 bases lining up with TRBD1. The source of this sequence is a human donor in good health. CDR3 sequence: CASSNSSTGEWTQYF. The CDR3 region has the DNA TGTGCCAGCAGTAACTCCTCGACAGGGGAATGGACCCAGTACTTC.